The 29 T cell receptor beta chains reported below all come from one sample, sequenced in a study of Graves' ophthalmopathy and Graves' hyperthyroidism. Transcripts of RNA were the source for amplifying TCR beta CDR3 regions. Following a first-round RT-PCR that used HTBI primers, a second-round multiplex PCR was carried out. TCRdb reprocessed the multiplex PCR reads via MiXCR and lists one record per CDR3 protein. This table has hundreds of thousands of distinct CDR3 sequences, 35% to 50% appearing once. What was sequenced was peripheral blood. The source is an adult man with Graves' ophthalmopathy.

The CDR3 nucleotides are TGCGCCAGCAGCGCCAGGGGGAGGGAGGATTCCTACGAGCAGTACTTC. Its translation: CASSARGREDSYEQYF. The chain is built from TRBV5-1 and TRBJ2-7; D is tentatively TRBD1 or TRBD2 (7 bases each). This CDR3 region has 16 residues. V gave up 4 bases and J gave up 1 base, with 18 bases separating them. Germline lookup yields CDR1 SGHRS and CDR2 YFSETQ.

The chain links TRBV20-1 to TRBJ2-7, with D tentatively TRBD2 (5 bases). Germline V gives CDR1 DFQATT, CDR2 SNEGSKA (reference sequence). Between the trimmed V and J ends, which lost 3 bases and 1 base, there was a span of 7 bases. The CDR3 length is 12 residues. CDR3 protein: CSASGLSYEQYF. In DNA, the CDR3 is TGCAGTGCTAGTGGACTTTCCTACGAGCAGTACTTC.

The J gene is TRBJ2-7, the V gene TRBV25-1; possibly TRBD1 for D (6 bases). This CDR3 contains 13 residues. CDR1 is MGHDK, CDR2 SYGVNS, per germline. Between the trimmed V and J ends, which lost 8 bases and 2 bases, there was a span of 13 bases. The CDR3 sequence is CASFGGQTYEQYF. CDR3 coding DNA: TGTGCCAGCTTTGGCGGACAGACCTACGAGCAGTACTTC.

This clonotype was counted a few times. The V gene is TRBV11-2, the J gene TRBJ2-7, with unresolved D. V lost 5 bases and J 0 bases, leaving 11 bases between the germline ends. The CDR3 loop spans 14 amino acids. Per the germline V gene, CDR1 is SGHAT and CDR2 is FQNNGV. In DNA, the CDR3 is TGTGCCAGCAGCCCCGCACTATACTCCTACGAGCAGTACTTC. It specifies CASSPALYSYEQYF.

This clonotype was counted at least ten times. The chain uses TRBV2 and TRBJ1-6, with TRBD1 identical over 10 bases. The J segment lost 9 bases and the V segment lost 6 bases, leaving 2 bases of the junction unmatched. The germline V gene has CDR1 SNHLY and CDR2 FYNNEI. The CDR3 loop spans 13 amino acids. CDR3 sequence reads: CASRTGGGSPLHF. In nucleotides, the CDR3 is TGTGCCAGCAGGACAGGGGGCGGTTCACCCCTCCACTTT.

This rearrangement joins TRBV7-9 to TRBJ1-4; D might be TRBD1 (6 bases). The CDR3 has 15 residues. Between the trimmed V and J ends, which lost 5 bases and 1 base, there was a span of 11 bases. Per germline, CDR1 SEHNR and CDR2 FQNEAQ (reference sequence). CDR3 DNA: TGTGCCAGCAGCCGTACAGGGTTAACTAATGAAAAACTGTTTTTT. As protein: CASSRTGLTNEKLFF.

The chain is built from TRBV10-3 and TRBJ2-7, with D possibly called TRBD1 or TRBD2 (5 bases each). V lost 3 bases, J lost 7 bases, and 10 bases lay in between. Germline CDR1 reads ENHRY; CDR2 reads SYGVKD. This CDR3 comprises 12 residues. As DNA, the CDR3 is TGTGCCATCAGTGAAGCGAGGGGAGAGCAGTACTTC. Translation: CAISEARGEQYF.

The rearrangement joins TRBV10-2 to TRBJ1-4; TRBD1 matches at 8 bases. The junction had 4 bases not matched to a gene; V was cut back by 3 bases and J by 7 bases. Germline V lookup: CDR1 WSHSY, CDR2 SAAADI. CDR3 length: 14 residues. The CDR3 DNA sequence: TGCGCCAGCAGTGAAGGCAGGGGGCCTGAAAAACTGTTTTTT. Translating gives CASSEGRGPEKLFF.

This clonotype was recorded a few times. This sequence joins TRBV7-9 and TRBJ2-5; a weak D match, TRBD1 (6 bases). Germline-derived CDR1 and CDR2 are SEHNR and FQNEAQ (reference sequence). With 1 base removed from V and 4 bases from J, the gap between germline ends came to 22 bases. The CDR3 length is 18 residues. This CDR3 reads CASSLGWDTPSRRETQYF. The CDR3 DNA reads TGTGCCAGCAGCTTAGGATGGGACACCCCTTCGAGAAGAGAGACCCAGTACTTC.

The chain is built from TRBV25-1 and TRBJ1-6, with 7 bases identical to TRBD1. The CDR3 contains 17 residues. Germline lookup yields CDR1 MGHDK and CDR2 SYGVNS. V trimming: 6 bases; J trimming: 4 bases; junction bases outside the gene matches: 12. The CDR3 is CASSVRKGAEYNSPLHF. The CDR3 bases are TGTGCCAGCAGCGTAAGGAAGGGGGCAGAATATAATTCACCCCTCCACTTT.

J is TRBJ1-2 and V is TRBV11-2; D may be TRBD1 (5 bases). The CDR3 runs to 13 residues. The V end lost 3 bases, the J end lost 4 bases, and 9 bases lay between the germline ends. Looked up from germline, CDR1 is SGHAT and CDR2 is FQNNGV. The CDR3 reads CASSLTATYGYTF. Written as DNA, the CDR3 is TGTGCCAGCAGCTTGACAGCCACCTATGGCTACACCTTC.

The chain couples TRBV5-1 to TRBJ2-7; no firm D call. V lost 3 bases to trimming and J lost 3 bases, with 13 bases between them. Germline lookup yields CDR1 SGHRS and CDR2 YFSETQ. The CDR3 consists of 14 residues. The CDR3 loop reads CASSSSRANYEQYF. The CDR3 DNA is TGCGCCAGCAGCTCTAGTCGCGCCAACTACGAGCAGTACTTC. The full variable domain, its missing parts supplied by reference TRBV5-1 and TRBJ2-7, is KAGVTQTPRYLIKTRGQQVTLSCSPISGHRSVSWYQQTPGQGLQFLFEYFSETQRNKGNFPGRFSGRQFSNSRSEMNVSTLELGDSALYLCASSSSRANYEQYFGPGTRLTVT.

This clonotype was picked up many times. The chain couples TRBV25-1 to TRBJ1-3; the D gene is possibly TRBD1 (6 bases). The CDR3 contains 17 residues. Per germline, CDR1 MGHDK and CDR2 SYGVNS. V was shortened by 6 bases and J by 2 bases, with 20 bases between the two germline ends. The CDR3 region has the DNA TGTGCCAGCAGCAAAAAAGGGGGGGCTCCTCCTGGAAACACCATATATTTT. Residues: CASSKKGGAPPGNTIYF.

The chain employs TRBV7-6 and TRBJ2-5, with 9 bases lining up with TRBD1. V lost 0 bases, J lost 5 bases, and 7 bases stayed unmatched. Looked up from germline, CDR1 is SGHVS and CDR2 is FNYEAQ. The CDR3 consists of 16 residues. The CDR3 DNA reads as TGTGCCAGCAGCTTAGCGTACACAGGGGGCCGGGAGACCCAGTACTTC. Translating gives CASSLAYTGGRETQYF.

This chain links TRBV7-9 with TRBJ1-2; 9 nucleotides match TRBD1. This CDR3 has 14 residues. Germline CDR1 reads SEHNR; CDR2 reads FQNEAQ (reference sequence). The junction had 8 bases not matched to a gene; V was cut back by 5 bases and J by 7 bases. DNA for the CDR3: TGTGCCAGCAGCCCACGGACAGGGGAGGGTGGCTACACCTTC. Encoded protein: CASSPRTGEGGYTF.

This chain links TRBV9 with TRBJ2-7; D not certain. This CDR3 spans 16 amino acids. The V gene's germline CDR1 is SGDLS and CDR2 YYNGEE. The V end was cut by 0 bases, the J end by 0 bases, with 13 bases between. The CDR3 DNA follows: TGTGCCAGCAGCGTAGCGAGTAGCAGTTACTCCTACGAGCAGTACTTC. Its translation is CASSVASSSYSYEQYF. Looking up the rest from reference TRBV9 and TRBJ2-7 gives the full variable domain: DSGVTQTPKHLITATGQRVTLRCSPRSGDLSVYWYQQSLDQGLQFLIQYYNGEERAKGNILERFSAQQFPDLHSELNLSSLELGDSALYFCASSVASSSYSYEQYFGPGTRLTVT.

This clonotype was detected ten times or more. This chain connects TRBV10-3 to TRBJ1-1, with 8 bases identical to TRBD1. Germline V gives CDR1 ENHRY, CDR2 SYGVKD. The CDR3 is made up of 11 amino acids. V lost 11 bases and J lost 5; bases outside the gene matches: 4. CDR3 loop: CASRQGTEAFF. CDR3 bases: TGTGCCTCCCGACAGGGGACTGAAGCTTTCTTT.

The V and J genes are TRBV5-6 and TRBJ2-7; TRBD2 might be the D (5 bases). Trimming removed 3 bases at V and 3 bases at J, with 19 bases between. This CDR3 is 16 amino acids long. CDR1 SGHDT and CDR2 YYEEEE come from the germline V gene. The CDR3 reads CASSWWSGLGYYEQYF. DNA of the CDR3: TGTGCCAGCAGCTGGTGGAGTGGACTGGGATACTACGAGCAGTACTTC.

This clonotype has only one observation. This could be a read error, since a much larger clone is one nucleotide away. V and J are TRBV25-1 and TRBJ2-5, with D uncertain. The CDR3 has 14 amino acids. CDR1 and CDR2 (germline): MGHDK, SYGVNS. The CDR3: CASSLFPDQESQYF. CDR3 nucleotide sequence: TGTGCCAGCAGCTTATTCCCAGACCAAGAGAGCCAGTACTTC. Supplemented by reference TRBV25-1 and TRBJ2-5, the full variable domain reads EADIYQTPRYLVIGTGKKITLECSQTMGHDKMYWYQQDPGMELHLIHYSYGVNSTEKGDLSSESTVSRIRTEHFPLTLESARPSHTSQYLCASSLFPDQESQYFGPGTRLLVL.

The chain combines TRBV2 with TRBJ1-1, with D hard to call. Trimming took 8 bases from V and 1 from J, leaving 8 bases between them. Germline CDR1 and CDR2: SNHLY and FYNNEI. The CDR3 sequence is 12 residues long. The CDR3 sequence is CASVPGNTEAFF. CDR3 DNA sequence: TGTGCCAGCGTCCCAGGGAACACTGAAGCTTTCTTT. The entire variable domain, with the rest obtained from reference TRBV2 and TRBJ1-1, is as follows: EPEVTQTPSHQVTQMGQEVILRCVPISNHLYFYWYRQILGQKVEFLVSFYNNEISEKSEIFDDQFSVERPDGSNFTLKIRSTKLEDSAMYFCASVPGNTEAFFGQGTRLTVV.

The chain couples TRBV4-2 to TRBJ2-5; 8 nucleotides match TRBD1. The V and J ends lost 5 bases and 5 bases, in that order; junction bases with no gene match: 13. CDR1 is LGHNA, CDR2 YNFKEQ, per germline. There are 16 residues in the CDR3. CDR3 sequence: CASSLSGGRGLETQYF. CDR3 in DNA: TGTGCCAGCAGCTTGTCAGGTGGCAGGGGGCTGGAGACCCAGTACTTC.

The rearrangement joins TRBV14 to TRBJ1-5, with 7 bases matching TRBD1. The V segment lost 1 base and the J segment 4 bases; nucleotides outside the gene matches: 7. In germline, CDR1 is SGHDN, CDR2 FVKESK. This CDR3 is 16 amino acids long. The CDR3 DNA is TGTGCCAGCAGCCAAGCCTGGACAGGAGAAAATCAGCCCCAGCATTTT. As protein: CASSQAWTGENQPQHF.

This clonotype has only a few counts. Sequence at one end of the junction differs from germline and may be a read error. The chain combines TRBV20-1 with TRBJ1-2; D unclear. Germline values: CDR1 DFQATT, CDR2 SNEGSKA (reference sequence). The CDR3 loop spans 8 amino acids. The CDR3 bases are TGCAGTCCCTCGGGGTACGTCTTC. Translation gives CSPSGYVF.

The chain has TRBV29-1 and TRBJ1-1, with TRBD1 matching 7 bases. The CDR3 is 15 residues long. V trimming: 6 bases; J trimming: 4 bases; junction bases outside the gene matches: 14. Germline V gene lookup returns CDR1 SQVTM and CDR2 ANQGSEA. CDR3 amino acids: CSVEKGGRGSTEAFF. The CDR3 DNA reads as TGCAGCGTCGAAAAAGGAGGCAGGGGGAGCACTGAAGCTTTCTTT.

This clonotype was seen once. Just one base apart from a much larger clone, this may be a read error. This likely comes from a read error, as the CDR3 has no conserved phenylalanine or tryptophan at its end. The chain links TRBV7-9 to TRBJ2-5; D possibly corresponds to TRBD2 (7 bases). Germline CDR1 and CDR2: SEHNR and FQNEAQ (reference sequence). The V end lost 6 bases, the J end lost 2 bases, and 13 bases lay between the germline ends. The CDR3 totals 14 residues. CDR3 sequence reads: CASREQGLQETQYS. CDR3 bases: TGTGCCAGCAGGGAACAGGGACTACAAGAGACCCAGTACTCC.

This clonotype was counted many times. The chain combines TRBV7-9 with TRBJ2-5; D is ambiguous. The V gene lost 5 bases and the J gene lost 6 bases, with 16 bases spanning the gap. The CDR3 consists of 14 residues. Germline V gives CDR1 SEHNR, CDR2 FQNEAQ (reference sequence). The CDR3 nucleotides read TGTGCCAGCAGCCGCCGGGCGGACCGAAAGACCCAGTACTTC. The encoded protein is CASSRRADRKTQYF.

This chain links TRBV15 with TRBJ2-7; 8 positions match TRBD2. CDR3 size: 16 residues. Trimming at V came to 5 bases and at J to 5 bases, leaving 14 bases not matched to a gene. The germline gives CDR1 LNHNV, CDR2 YYDKDF (reference sequence). In DNA, the CDR3 is TGTGCCACCAGCCGACCCACCGGGGGGGTGCGACACGAGCAGTACTTC. Translation gives CATSRPTGGVRHEQYF.

This clonotype has a handful of counts. The chain is built from TRBV7-8 and TRBJ2-2, with a weak D call TRBD1 (5 bases). The CDR3 is made up of 15 amino acids. Germline values: CDR1 SGHVS, CDR2 FQNEAQ. With 5 bases removed from V and 5 bases from J, the gap between germline ends came to 15 bases. The DNA of the CDR3 is TGTGCCAGCAGCCGCGGACAATTGACGACCGGGGAGCTGTTTTTT. Its translation: CASSRGQLTTGELFF.

V gene TRBV7-9 combines with J gene TRBJ2-5; D uncertain. Near its end, the DNA agrees better with TRBJ2-1, so the J call may be wrong. Germline values: CDR1 SEHNR, CDR2 FQNEAQ (reference sequence). This CDR3 region has 14 residues. The CDR3 is CAGWSSFIPNEQFF. The CDR3 nucleotides are TGTGCCGGATGGTCCAGTTTCATCCCAAATGAGCAGTTCTTC.